This paragraph reports one T cell receptor (beta chain). These data are taken from a study of blood T cell repertoires in COVID-19. The repertoire was sequenced with immunoSEQ multiplex PCR; TCRdb's copy has only in-frame clones and lacks some. Among 250,000 to 300,000 clones listed, roughly 91% were seen once. CDR3 length equals 15 residues. Germline V gene data show CDR1 as MDHEN and CDR2 as SYDVKM. V shed 5 bases, J shed 8 bases, and the junction held 12 bases outside the gene matches. Sequenced material: PBMCs or T cells enriched from blood (not recorded which). The sequence came from a woman in her forties with acute COVID-19. The V and J genes are TRBV28 and TRBJ2-1; 7 bases are a match to TRBD2. CDR3 in amino acids: CASSAHGGSLDEQFF. The CDR3 DNA follows: TGTGCCAGCAGTGCACACGGGGGGTCTTTGGATGAGCAGTTCTTC.